This T cell receptor (beta chain) was retrieved from a study of PD-1 blockade in mismatch repair-deficient tumors. About the research overall: All were previously treated, progressing patients with about twelve mismatch repair-deficient cancer types. Study-wide findings and caveats: Tumor-resident clones, often absent from pretreatment blood, expanded after pembrolizumab and then contracted.

Looked up from germline, CDR1 is MNHEY and CDR2 is SVGAGI. Trimming stripped 4 bases from V and 8 bases from J, with 9 bases between. This CDR3 is built from 12 residues. This clone was counted only a few times. The antigen remains undetermined. PCR or immunohistochemistry showed mismatch repair deficiency in every enrolled patient. TCRs were sequenced from a few patients responding to pembrolizumab. Using immunoSEQ multiplex PCR, the repertoire was profiled, and TCRdb retains in-frame clones only, with some absent. The repertoire holds roughly 120,000 clones, with roughly 90% as singletons. The chain has TRBV6-5 and TRBJ2-1; D is perhaps TRBD1 (6 bases). Sequencing was performed on peripheral blood, taken approximately 72 weeks after starting pembrolizumab. This clonotype was sampled from an adult with mismatch repair-deficient cancer. CDR3 in DNA: TGTGCCAGCAGTTTACAGGGCGATGAGCAGTTCTTC. This sequence encodes CASSLQGDEQFF.